This T cell receptor beta chain was sequenced in a study of blood T cell repertoires in COVID-19. Study context: Sites across the United States, Italy and Spain contributed samples from acute and convalescent COVID-19. The analysed material was cDNA or gDNA that came from T cells, B-cell-depleted T cells, or PBMCs.

As handled by the study authors: Scientists estimated how many nucleated cells there were by amplifying reference gene primers. TCRdb's table, derived via immunoSEQ multiplex PCR, lists solely in-frame clones and lacks some. The V and J calls and clone size are taken from that table; D and trimming were inferred from the DNA. The sample carries approximately 120,000 clones, over 70% recorded once. This CDR3 has 13 amino acids. The germline V gene encodes CDR1 GTSNPN and CDR2 SVGIG (reference sequence). V lost 1 base, J lost 0 bases, and 4 bases lay in between. The clonotype originates from a woman aged 50 to 60 with acute or convalescent COVID-19. V and J are TRBV30 and TRBJ1-5; D is unclear. The source material was peripheral blood. The CDR3 bases are TGTGCCTGGAGTGGTAATAGCAATCAGCCCCAGCATTTT. Translating gives CAWSGNSNQPQHF.